Following are 21 T cell receptor beta chains from one sample sequenced in a study of shared clonotypes between healthy human individuals. Here immunoSEQ multiplex PCR was the method, and the copy in TCRdb shows in-frame clones only, minus some. Counted here are about 960,000 clones, over 75% occurring once; the ten biggest clones make up about 1.5%. Sequences were obtained from memory CD4+ T cells sorted from blood. Subset of the sample: CD45RA-negative fraction. These receptors originate from a man in his late teens or twenties in good health.

The chain is built from TRBV18 and TRBJ1-1; TRBD1 matches 10 bases. The CDR3 loop spans 15 amino acids. Germline CDR1 and CDR2: KGHSH and LQKENI. J was trimmed by 7 bases and V by 3 bases; bases with no gene match: 8. The DNA for the CDR3 is TGTGCCAGCTCACCCCCTCCGGGACAGGGGTATGAAGCTTTCTTT. As protein: CASSPPPGQGYEAFF.

The CDR3 protein is CAISPLGETQYF. The CDR3 coding sequence is TGTGCCATCAGCCCACTCGGAGAGACCCAGTACTTC. The V call is TRBV10-3, the J call TRBJ2-5, with no clear D. The V gene lost 6 bases and the J gene lost 4 bases, with 9 bases spanning the gap. In germline, CDR1 is ENHRY, CDR2 SYGVKD. The CDR3 runs 12 residues.

In its sample, this clone was seen a few times. This rearrangement joins TRBV7-9 to TRBJ2-1; tentative D call: TRBD2 (5 bases). Germline assignment: CDR1 SEHNR and CDR2 FQNEAQ (reference sequence). CDR3 length equals 14 residues. Trimming cost V 3 bases and J 4 bases, with 10 bases left between them. As DNA, the CDR3 is TGTGCCAGCAGCTTTGGACTTCATTACAATGAGCAGTTCTTC. Its translation: CASSFGLHYNEQFF.

This clone was picked up a small number of times. CDR3 sequence reads: CASSQDWGRDTEAFF. The CDR3 bases are TGCGCCAGCAGCCAAGATTGGGGTCGTGACACTGAAGCTTTCTTT. The chain has TRBV4-3 and TRBJ1-1; unclear D gene. V shed 0 bases and J shed 3 bases, with 11 bases lying between them. CDR1 and CDR2 from the germline V gene are LGHNA and YSLEER. CDR3 size: 15 residues.

The chain recombines TRBV6-1 with TRBJ2-2; 7 bases are a match to TRBD2. Germline CDR1 reads MNHNS; CDR2 reads SASEGT. The CDR3 extends over 14 amino acids. J gave up 6 bases and V 10 bases, and 11 bases lay outside the gene matches. The CDR3 protein is CATRRGEKAGELFF. CDR3 bases: TGTGCCACCCGTCGGGGGGAGAAAGCCGGGGAGCTGTTTTTT.

Here the CDR3 DNA reads TGCAGCGTTAAGAAGTCCTACGAGCAGTACTTC. Its translation is CSVKKSYEQYF. This sequence joins TRBV29-1 and TRBJ2-7, with D hard to call. Germline CDR1 is SQVTM and CDR2 is ANQGSEA. This CDR3 is 11 amino acids long. Trimming pared 5 bases from V and 1 base from J, leaving 6 bases between.

The chain joins TRBV30 to TRBJ2-7, with 8 positions matching TRBD1. The germline V gene encodes CDR1 GTSNPN and CDR2 SVGIG (reference sequence). The CDR3 is made up of 14 amino acids. Trimming took 5 bases from V and 9 from J; bases not matched to a gene: 15. CDR3 sequence (DNA): TGTGCCTGGTCAAGACGGACAGGGAGTGAGGGGCAGTACTTC. Its protein product is CAWSRRTGSEGQYF.

The chain joins TRBV5-6 to TRBJ2-2, with 9 bases matching TRBD2. V lost 3 bases, J lost 2 bases, and 8 bases stayed unmatched. This CDR3 is 17 amino acids long. The germline V gene encodes CDR1 SGHDT and CDR2 YYEEEE. The CDR3 loop is CASSSYTSGPNTGELFF. The CDR3 DNA follows: TGTGCCAGCAGCTCCTACACTAGCGGGCCTAACACCGGGGAGCTGTTTTTT.

The chain carries TRBV28 and TRBJ2-5; D might be TRBD1 or TRBD2, each matching 5 bases. V lost 5 bases and J lost 2, with 15 bases in between. The germline gives CDR1 MDHEN, CDR2 SYDVKM. This CDR3 is built from 15 residues. CDR3 sequence (DNA): TGTGCCAGCAGTGTTGGACCGGGGCCTCAAGAGACCCAGTACTTC. Protein product: CASSVGPGPQETQYF.

The CDR3 protein is CASSSGGVEETQYF. CDR3 coding DNA: TGTGCCAGCAGTAGCGGGGGAGTTGAAGAGACCCAGTACTTC. The chain combines TRBV5-4 with TRBJ2-5; 9 bases map to TRBD2. The germline V gene has CDR1 SGHNT and CDR2 YYREEE (reference sequence). V was pared by 5 bases and J by 3 bases, with 5 bases of the junction left unmatched. The CDR3 contains 14 residues. The full variable domain, rest sourced from reference TRBV5-4 and TRBJ2-5, is ETGVTQSPTHLIKTRGQQVTLRCSSQSGHNTVSWYQQALGQGPQFIFQYYREEENGRGNFPPRFSGLQFPNYSSELNVNALELDDSALYLCASSSGGVEETQYFGPGTRLLVL.

V gene TRBV19 combines with J gene TRBJ2-7, with TRBD1 matching over 11 bases. Germline values: CDR1 LNHDA, CDR2 SQIVND (reference sequence). The CDR3 runs to 14 residues. V dropped 5 bases and J dropped 3; count of bases not matched to a gene: 3. Written as DNA, the CDR3 is TGTGCCAGTAGTGCCGGGACAGGGGGCTACGAGCAGTACTTC. It translates to CASSAGTGGYEQYF.

The chain is built from TRBV19 and TRBJ2-2; 7 bases align to TRBD1. Germline V gene sequence: CDR1 LNHDA, CDR2 SQIVND (reference sequence). This CDR3 contains 14 residues. Trimming removed 7 bases from V and 4 bases from J; junction bases left unmatched: 6. CDR3 loop: CASTTGQATGELFF. The CDR3, as DNA: TGTGCCAGTACAACCGGACAGGCCACCGGGGAGCTGTTTTTT.

This chain connects TRBV7-9 to TRBJ1-1; no reliable D call. CDR3 length: 15 amino acids. V lost 5 bases, J lost 1 base, and 14 bases lay in between. Germline CDR1 reads SEHNR; CDR2 reads FQNEAQ (reference sequence). The CDR3 region is CASSPPRGGNTEAFF. CDR3 nucleotides: TGTGCCAGCAGCCCACCCCGAGGCGGGAACACTGAAGCTTTCTTT.

The CDR3 spells CASSQDLRGPQHF. The DNA for the CDR3 is TGTGCCAGCAGCCAAGATCTCCGGGGGCCCCAGCATTTT. The rearrangement joins TRBV14 to TRBJ1-5, with D uncertain. V was pared by 0 bases and J by 9 bases, with 9 bases between. Germline CDR1 reads SGHDN; CDR2 reads FVKESK. This CDR3 has 13 residues.

This clone was seen only once. The V and J genes are TRBV7-2 and TRBJ2-7, with TRBD2 identical over 9 bases. The CDR3 runs 13 residues. Germline CDR1 reads SGHTA; CDR2 reads FQGNSA. J gave up 4 bases and V 7 bases, and 5 bases lay outside the gene matches. For the CDR3, the DNA is TGTGCCAGCACTCTAGCGGGACCGTACGAGCAGTACTTC. It is translated as CASTLAGPYEQYF.

The chain is built from TRBV5-1 and TRBJ2-1; 8 bases agree with TRBD1. The CDR3 spans 15 residues. The germline gives CDR1 SGHRS, CDR2 YFSETQ. Germline trimming cut 4 bases from V and 9 bases from J; bases unmatched to any gene: 12. CDR3 sequence reads: CASSRDRRKGGEQFF. The CDR3 DNA follows: TGCGCCAGCAGCCGGGACAGGCGAAAAGGGGGTGAGCAGTTCTTC.

The gene calls are TRBV30 and TRBJ1-3; no clear D. The CDR3 is 13 residues long. CDR1 GTSNPN and CDR2 SVGIG come from the germline V gene (reference sequence). Trimming left V 4 bases short and J 3 bases short, with 10 bases between. CDR3 nucleotides: TGTGCCTGGACAAACGCCATTGGAAACACCATATATTTT. Protein sequence: CAWTNAIGNTIYF.

The chain is built from TRBV28 and TRBJ2-7; a weak D match, TRBD1 (5 bases). V lost 5 bases and J lost 6, with 17 bases in between. CDR1 MDHEN and CDR2 SYDVKM come from the germline V gene. This CDR3 has 14 amino acids. CDR3 sequence: CASSGAALDTEQYF. CDR3 sequence (DNA): TGTGCCAGCAGTGGGGCCGCCCTCGACACCGAGCAGTACTTC. Variable domain in full (rest from reference TRBV28 and TRBJ2-7): DVKVTQSSRYLVKRTGEKVFLECVQDMDHENMFWYRQDPGLGLRLIYFSYDVKMKEKGDIPEGYSVSREKKERFSLILESASTNQTSMYLCASSGAALDTEQYFGPGTRLTVT.

This clone occurred many times. The chain recombines TRBV9 with TRBJ1-2, with D tentatively TRBD1 (5 bases). The ends were cut back, 0 bases at V and 3 bases at J, with 9 bases in the middle. Germline assignment: CDR1 SGDLS and CDR2 YYNGEE. The length of the CDR3 is 14 residues. CDR3 sequence reads: CASSVGGGDYGYTF. For the CDR3, the DNA is TGTGCCAGCAGCGTAGGTGGAGGGGACTATGGCTACACCTTC.

This clone was detected only a few times. V gene TRBV9 combines with J gene TRBJ1-5; D gene ambiguous. CDR1 is SGDLS and CDR2 is YYNGEE in the germline V gene. The ends were cut back, 4 bases at V and 3 bases at J, with 17 bases in the middle. There are 16 residues in the CDR3. CDR3 residues: CASSPPNGGFNQPQHF. In DNA form, the CDR3 reads TGTGCCAGCAGCCCCCCAAATGGAGGGTTCAATCAGCCCCAGCATTTT.

This clone was recorded once. V and J are TRBV25-1 and TRBJ1-2, with 7 bases identical to TRBD1. In germline, CDR1 is MGHDK, CDR2 SYGVNS. V lost 3 bases, J lost 4 bases, and 8 bases stayed unmatched. There are 15 residues in the CDR3. This CDR3 reads CASSEAGQRFYGYTF. CDR3 sequence (DNA): TGTGCCAGCAGTGAGGCGGGACAGAGATTCTATGGCTACACCTTC.